The 18 T cell receptor beta chains below were found in one sample sequenced in a study of T cells in localized non-small cell lung cancer. TCRdb's table, derived via immunoSEQ multiplex PCR, lists solely in-frame clones and lacks some. The sample carries 1,600 or so clones, 33% recorded once. Sequencing used normal lung tissue next to the tumor, obtained before any cancer treatment. The source is a woman aged 40 to 75 with stage I lung adenocarcinoma.

By frequency in the sample, this clone is large. The gene calls are TRBV6-8 and TRBJ1-2, with 9 bases identical to TRBD1. CDR1 MNHGY and CDR2 SAAAGT come from the germline V gene. This CDR3 comprises 13 residues. V was clipped by 5 bases and J by 10 bases; unmatched bases: 8. The CDR3 DNA is TGTGCCAGCAGTGCAAGAGGACAGGGGATCTACACCTTC. It translates to CASSARGQGIYTF.

By frequency in the sample, this clone is medium-sized. This chain links TRBV9 with TRBJ2-2; D might be TRBD1 (6 bases). The CDR3 is made up of 15 amino acids. CDR1 and CDR2 (germline): SGDLS, YYNGEE. V was pared by 0 bases and J by 1 base, with 7 bases between. Here the CDR3 DNA reads TGTGCCAGCAGCGTAGAGGGACAGAACACCGGGGAGCTGTTTTTT. This sequence encodes CASSVEGQNTGELFF.

This clone was detected a few times. This chain uses TRBV19 with TRBJ1-2; no firm D call. The length of the CDR3 is 12 residues. CDR1 is LNHDA and CDR2 is SQIVND in the germline V gene (reference sequence). Trimming pared 10 bases from V and 4 bases from J, leaving 13 bases between. CDR3 bases: TGTGCCACTGTCGGGGAGGCCTATGGCTACACCTTC. Protein: CATVGEAYGYTF.

This clone was counted between two and nine times. The CDR3 is CASSLGHTGSDTGELFF. The CDR3 DNA sequence: TGTGCCAGCAGCTTAGGGCATACCGGGAGTGACACCGGGGAGCTGTTTTTT. V usage is TRBV11-3 and J usage is TRBJ2-2; D is perhaps TRBD2 (6 bases). Per the germline V gene, CDR1 is SGHNT and CDR2 is YENEEA. The germline V and J ends were trimmed by 1 base and 3 bases, with 15 bases remaining between them. CDR3 length: 17 residues.

The chain carries TRBV28 and TRBJ1-2; D might be TRBD1 (5 bases). Germline values: CDR1 MDHEN, CDR2 SYDVKM. The V gene lost 5 bases and the J gene lost 0 bases, with 16 bases spanning the gap. The CDR3 loop spans 16 amino acids. CDR3: CASSRPGTDANYGYTF. In DNA, the CDR3 is TGTGCCAGCAGTCGACCAGGGACGGACGCTAACTATGGCTACACCTTC.

This clone was detected only once. The CDR3 loop reads CASSIWEGMNTEAFF. Here the CDR3 DNA reads TGTGCCAGTAGTATTTGGGAGGGCATGAACACTGAAGCTTTCTTT. This chain joins TRBV19 and TRBJ1-1; D unclear. This CDR3 spans 15 amino acids. V lost 3 bases and J 0 bases, leaving 11 bases between the germline ends. From germline, CDR1 is LNHDA and CDR2 SQIVND (reference sequence).

The rearrangement joins TRBV28 to TRBJ1-1; unclear D gene. Germline V gives CDR1 MDHEN, CDR2 SYDVKM. V lost 3 bases to trimming and J lost 4 bases, with 6 bases between them. The CDR3 has 12 residues. The CDR3 DNA is TGTGCCAGCAGTTTTCTGGGCACTGAAGCTTTCTTT. Translating gives CASSFLGTEAFF.

The chain combines TRBV6-8 with TRBJ2-1, with D tentatively TRBD2 (5 bases). V shed 2 bases and J shed 9 bases, with 14 bases lying between them. The germline CDR1 and CDR2 sequences are MNHGY and SAAAGT. This CDR3 spans 14 amino acids. The CDR3 DNA sequence: TGTGCCAGCAGTTACCTAGCTGGAAGGAGTGAGCAGTTCTTC. Translated, it gives CASSYLAGRSEQFF.

The chain couples TRBV18 to TRBJ1-2; TRBD1 is a possible D gene (6 bases). This CDR3 region has 14 residues. Trimming removed 3 bases from V and 6 bases from J, with 14 bases in between. Germline lookup yields CDR1 KGHSH and CDR2 LQKENI. The CDR3, as DNA: TGTGCCAGCTCACCCTGGGACACGGAGAATGGCTACACCTTC. Translated, it gives CASSPWDTENGYTF.

The gene calls are TRBV5-1 and TRBJ2-2; D ambiguous. The CDR3 covers 16 residues. Germline CDR1 SGHRS, CDR2 YFSETQ. Trimming cost V 0 bases and J 2 bases, with 11 bases left between them. CDR3 in amino acids: CASSLELAINTGELFF. The CDR3, as DNA: TGCGCCAGCAGCTTGGAGTTGGCGATCAACACCGGGGAGCTGTTTTTT.

This clone is categorized as medium-sized (0.01 to 0.1%). This sequence joins TRBV11-3 and TRBJ2-7; TRBD2 aligns across 8 bases. The CDR3 loop spans 14 amino acids. Germline V gene lookup returns CDR1 SGHNT and CDR2 YENEEA. Trimming at V came to 4 bases and at J to 2 bases, leaving 4 bases not matched to a gene. CDR3 sequence: CASSSGTRPYEQYF. CDR3 in DNA: TGTGCCAGCAGCTCCGGGACTAGACCCTACGAGCAGTACTTC.

This clone has more than one count but fewer than ten. V usage is TRBV6-8 and J usage is TRBJ2-1; tentatively, D is TRBD1 or TRBD2 (5 bases each). There are 14 residues in the CDR3. The V and J ends lost 5 bases and 5 bases respectively, with 13 bases between them. Germline CDR1 reads MNHGY; CDR2 reads SAAAGT. CDR3 sequence (DNA): TGTGCCAGCAGTACCGGACAAGCGGACAATGAGCAGTTCTTC. Translating gives CASSTGQADNEQFF.

The V and J genes are TRBV6-8 and TRBJ2-1; D is perhaps TRBD1 (5 bases). Per the germline V gene, CDR1 is MNHGY and CDR2 is SAAAGT. The CDR3 has 15 residues. The ends were cut back, 4 bases at V and 4 bases at J, with 14 bases in the middle. The DNA for the CDR3 is TGTGCCAGCAGTTCTCTATGGGGCTCTTACAATGAGCAGTTCTTC. This sequence encodes CASSSLWGSYNEQFF.

This clone was seen only a few times. The chain couples TRBV6-8 to TRBJ1-3, with 7 bases lining up with TRBD1. V lost 10 bases and J lost 0; bases outside the gene matches: 6. The CDR3 runs to 14 residues. Germline CDR1 reads MNHGY; CDR2 reads SAAAGT. CDR3 region: CAIRSGGSGNTIYF. The CDR3 nucleotides read TGTGCCATCAGGTCAGGGGGCTCTGGAAACACCATATATTTT.

This chain joins TRBV9 and TRBJ1-1; D uncertain. Germline CDR1 reads SGDLS; CDR2 reads YYNGEE. The V end was cut by 6 bases, the J end by 10 bases, with 16 bases between. This CDR3 is built from 12 residues. CDR3 DNA: TGTGCCAGCAATCGACGAGACTATACAGCTTTCTTT. Protein sequence: CASNRRDYTAFF.

The genes are TRBV25-1 and TRBJ2-7; perhaps TRBD1 as D (6 bases). The length of the CDR3 is 13 residues. Germline CDR1 is MGHDK and CDR2 is SYGVNS. Trimming removed 7 bases at V and 3 bases at J, with 13 bases between. The chain's CDR3 is CASMTGEGYEQYF. The CDR3 region has the DNA TGTGCCAGCATGACAGGAGAGGGCTACGAGCAGTACTTC.

The V gene is TRBV19, the J gene TRBJ2-2, with unresolved D. This CDR3 spans 16 amino acids. Germline CDR1 LNHDA, CDR2 SQIVND (reference sequence). V was clipped by 4 bases and J by 0 bases, with 12 bases between them. The CDR3 is CASSSPQTPNTGELFF. CDR3 nucleotides: TGTGCCAGTAGTAGTCCTCAGACTCCGAACACCGGGGAGCTGTTTTTT.

The chain couples TRBV19 to TRBJ1-2; D is perhaps TRBD1 (6 bases). Germline loops: CDR1 LNHDA, CDR2 SQIVND (reference sequence). V lost 4 bases to trimming and J lost 4 bases, with 13 bases between them. The CDR3 totals 14 residues. CDR3 nucleotide sequence: TGTGCCAGTAGTAGGGAGACAGGTGCCTATGGCTACACCTTC. Its protein product is CASSRETGAYGYTF.